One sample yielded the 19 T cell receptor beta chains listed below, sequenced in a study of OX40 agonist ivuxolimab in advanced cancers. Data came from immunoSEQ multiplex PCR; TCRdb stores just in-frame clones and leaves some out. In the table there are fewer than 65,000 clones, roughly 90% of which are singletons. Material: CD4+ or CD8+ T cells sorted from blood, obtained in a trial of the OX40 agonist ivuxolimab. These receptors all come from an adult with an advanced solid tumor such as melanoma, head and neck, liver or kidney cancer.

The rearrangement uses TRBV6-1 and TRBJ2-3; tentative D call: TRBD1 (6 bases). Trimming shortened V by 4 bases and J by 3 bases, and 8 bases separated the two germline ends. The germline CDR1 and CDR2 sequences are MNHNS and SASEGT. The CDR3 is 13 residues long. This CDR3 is CASSGTGTDTQYF. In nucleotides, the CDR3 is TGTGCCAGCAGTGGAACAGGGACAGATACGCAGTATTTT.

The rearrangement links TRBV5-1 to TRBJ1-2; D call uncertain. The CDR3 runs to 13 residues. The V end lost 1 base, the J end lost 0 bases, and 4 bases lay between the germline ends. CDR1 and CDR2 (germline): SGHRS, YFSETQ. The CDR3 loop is CASSLSPNYGYTF. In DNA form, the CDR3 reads TGCGCCAGCAGCTTGTCGCCTAACTATGGCTACACCTTC.

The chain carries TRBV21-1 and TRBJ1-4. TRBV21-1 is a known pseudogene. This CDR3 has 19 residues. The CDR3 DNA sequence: TGTGCCAGCAGCCCCCTCCCGGACGGCAGGGTAGCGACTAATGAAAAACTGTTTTTT. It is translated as CASSPLPDGRVATNEKLFF.

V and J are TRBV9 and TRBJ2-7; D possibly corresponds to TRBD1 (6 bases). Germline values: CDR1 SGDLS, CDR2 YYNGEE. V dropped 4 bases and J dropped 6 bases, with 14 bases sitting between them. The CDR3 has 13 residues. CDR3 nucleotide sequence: TGTGCCAGCAGCCCTGGCAGGGGAGCCGAGCAGTACTTC. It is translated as CASSPGRGAEQYF.

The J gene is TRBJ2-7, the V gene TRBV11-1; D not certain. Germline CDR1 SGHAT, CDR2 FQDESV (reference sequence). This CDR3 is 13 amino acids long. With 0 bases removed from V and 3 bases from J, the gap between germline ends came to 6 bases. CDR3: CASSLAPGYEQYF. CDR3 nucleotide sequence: TGTGCCAGCAGCTTAGCGCCCGGCTACGAGCAGTACTTC. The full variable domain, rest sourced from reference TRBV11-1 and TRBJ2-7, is EAEVAQSPRYKITEKSQAVAFWCDPISGHATLYWYRQILGQGPELLVQFQDESVVDDSQLPKDRFSAERLKGVDSTLKIQPAELGDSAMYLCASSLAPGYEQYFGPGTRLTVT.

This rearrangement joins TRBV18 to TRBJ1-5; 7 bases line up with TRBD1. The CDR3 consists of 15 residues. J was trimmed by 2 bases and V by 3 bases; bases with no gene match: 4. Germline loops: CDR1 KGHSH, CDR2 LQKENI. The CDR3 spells CASSPPGGGNQPQHF. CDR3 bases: TGTGCCAGCTCACCCCCAGGGGGTGGCAATCAGCCCCAGCATTTT.

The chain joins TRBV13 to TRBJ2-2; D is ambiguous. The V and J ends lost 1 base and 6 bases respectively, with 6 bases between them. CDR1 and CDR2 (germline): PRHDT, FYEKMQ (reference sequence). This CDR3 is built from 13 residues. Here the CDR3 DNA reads TGTGCCAGCAGCTTAGCTGGATCCGGGGAGCTGTTTTTT. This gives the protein CASSLAGSGELFF.

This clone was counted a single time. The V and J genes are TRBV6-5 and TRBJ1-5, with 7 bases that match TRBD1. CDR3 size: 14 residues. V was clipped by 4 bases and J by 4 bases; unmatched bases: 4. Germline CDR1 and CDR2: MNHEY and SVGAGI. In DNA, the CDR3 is TGTGCCAGCAGTTCACAGGGGTGGAATCAGCCCCAGCATTTT. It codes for CASSSQGWNQPQHF.

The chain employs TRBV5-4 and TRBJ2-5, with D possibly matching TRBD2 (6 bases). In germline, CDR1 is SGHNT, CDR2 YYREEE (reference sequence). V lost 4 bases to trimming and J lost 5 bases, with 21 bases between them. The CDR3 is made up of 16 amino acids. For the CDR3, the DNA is TGTGCCAGCAGCCGCTCCGGGACTCCCCTCGGGGAGACCCAGTACTTC. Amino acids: CASSRSGTPLGETQYF.

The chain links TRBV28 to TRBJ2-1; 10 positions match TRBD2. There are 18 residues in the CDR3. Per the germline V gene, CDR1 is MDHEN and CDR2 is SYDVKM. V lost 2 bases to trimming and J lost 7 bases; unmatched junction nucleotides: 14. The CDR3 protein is CASSLGGLSGLARNEQFF. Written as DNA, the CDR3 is TGTGCCAGCAGTTTAGGGGGACTGTCGGGACTAGCGAGGAATGAGCAGTTCTTC. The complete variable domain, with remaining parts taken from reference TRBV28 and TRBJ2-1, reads DVKVTQSSRYLVKRTGEKVFLECVQDMDHENMFWYRQDPGLGLRLIYFSYDVKMKEKGDIPEGYSVSREKKERFSLILESASTNQTSMYLCASSLGGLSGLARNEQFFGPGTRLTVL.

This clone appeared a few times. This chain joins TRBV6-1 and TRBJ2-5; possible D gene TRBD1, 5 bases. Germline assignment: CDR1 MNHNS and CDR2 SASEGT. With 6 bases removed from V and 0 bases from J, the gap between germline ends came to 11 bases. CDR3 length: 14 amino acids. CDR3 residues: CASRSQGYQETQYF. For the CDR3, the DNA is TGTGCCAGCAGATCGCAGGGATACCAAGAGACCCAGTACTTC.

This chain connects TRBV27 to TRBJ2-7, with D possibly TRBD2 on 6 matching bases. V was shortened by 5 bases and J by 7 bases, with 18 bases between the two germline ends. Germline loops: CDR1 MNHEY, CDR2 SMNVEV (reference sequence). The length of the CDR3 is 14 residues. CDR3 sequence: CASSRAKGGFEQYF. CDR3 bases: TGTGCCAGCAGTCGAGCGAAGGGAGGTTTTGAGCAGTACTTC.

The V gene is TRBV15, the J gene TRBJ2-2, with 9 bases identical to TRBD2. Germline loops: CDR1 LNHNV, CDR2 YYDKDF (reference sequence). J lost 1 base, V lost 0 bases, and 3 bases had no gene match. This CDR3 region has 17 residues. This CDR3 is CATSRDRGRENTGELFF. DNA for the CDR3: TGTGCCACCAGCAGAGATCGCGGGAGGGAGAACACCGGGGAGCTGTTTTTT.

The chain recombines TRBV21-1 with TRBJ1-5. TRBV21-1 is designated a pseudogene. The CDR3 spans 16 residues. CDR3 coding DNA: TGTGCCAGCAGCAACAGTGACACGTGTAGCAATCAGCCCCGGCATTTT. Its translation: CASSNSDTCSNQPRHF.

The CDR3 DNA is TGCGCCAGCAGCCAAGACGGGGACTATGGCTACACCTTC. This sequence encodes CASSQDGDYGYTF. V usage is TRBV4-1 and J usage is TRBJ1-2; D call uncertain. Trimming took 0 bases from V and 3 from J, leaving 5 bases between them. The CDR3 covers 13 residues. Germline assignment: CDR1 MGHRA and CDR2 YSYEKL.

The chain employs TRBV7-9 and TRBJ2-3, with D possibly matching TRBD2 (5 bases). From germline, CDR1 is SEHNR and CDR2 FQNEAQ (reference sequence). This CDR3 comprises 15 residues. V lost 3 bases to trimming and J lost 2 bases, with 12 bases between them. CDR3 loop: CASSFGLENTDTQYF. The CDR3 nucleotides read TGTGCCAGCAGCTTCGGACTTGAGAACACAGATACGCAGTATTTT.

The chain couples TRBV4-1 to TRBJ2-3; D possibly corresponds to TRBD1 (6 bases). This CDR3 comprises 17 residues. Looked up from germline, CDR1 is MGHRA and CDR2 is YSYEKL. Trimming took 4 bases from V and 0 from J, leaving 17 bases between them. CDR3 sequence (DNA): TGCGCCAGCAGCCCCCCCGAAGGGGGACCTAGCACAGATACGCAGTATTTT. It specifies CASSPPEGGPSTDTQYF.

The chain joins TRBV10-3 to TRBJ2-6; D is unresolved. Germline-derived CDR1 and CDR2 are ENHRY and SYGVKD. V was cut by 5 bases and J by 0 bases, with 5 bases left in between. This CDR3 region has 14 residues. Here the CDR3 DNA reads TGTGCCATCAGTACGAGCTCTGGGGCCAACGTCCTGACTTTC. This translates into CAISTSSGANVLTF.

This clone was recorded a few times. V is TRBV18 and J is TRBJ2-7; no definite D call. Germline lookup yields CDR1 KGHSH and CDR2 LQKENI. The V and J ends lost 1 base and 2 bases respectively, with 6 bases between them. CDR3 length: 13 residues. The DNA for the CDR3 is TGTGCCAGCTCACCACAGACAACCTACGAGCAGTACTTC. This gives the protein CASSPQTTYEQYF.